Below, 27 T cell receptor beta chains from the same sample are listed, as sequenced in a study of blood T cell repertoires in COVID-19. Libraries were prepared by immunoSEQ multiplex PCR; TCRdb keeps only in-frame clonotypes and omits some of them. The sample has about 260,000 clones; about 90% are singletons. The material sequenced was PBMCs or T cells enriched from blood (not recorded which). The receptors come from a woman aged 40 to 50 who had been exposed to COVID-19.

The genes are TRBV10-3 and TRBJ2-7; 8 bases align to TRBD1. This CDR3 is 14 amino acids long. Germline values: CDR1 ENHRY, CDR2 SYGVKD. Trimming at V came to 10 bases and at J to 2 bases, leaving 10 bases not matched to a gene. CDR3 coding DNA: TGTGCCACCCTAGGACAGGGATCAACCTACGAGCAGTACTTC. Translating it yields CATLGQGSTYEQYF.

The chain carries TRBV27 and TRBJ1-1, with D unclear. CDR1 MNHEY and CDR2 SMNVEV come from the germline V gene (reference sequence). V dropped 6 bases and J dropped 10 bases, with 21 bases sitting between them. This CDR3 contains 14 residues. The CDR3 DNA follows: TGTGCCAGCAGCCCCCCCAGACGGAGGGATAGAGCTTTCTTT. Translated, it gives CASSPPRRRDRAFF.

Concerning this clone itself: This same CDR3 is encoded by further DNA sequences in the sample. The chain couples TRBV27 to TRBJ2-1; D is possibly TRBD1 (5 bases). Trimming left V 3 bases short and J 3 bases short, with 9 bases between. Per the germline V gene, CDR1 is MNHEY and CDR2 is SMNVEV (reference sequence). This CDR3 has 14 amino acids. This CDR3 is CASSFQGSYNEQFF. The CDR3 DNA reads TGTGCCAGCAGTTTTCAGGGTAGCTACAATGAGCAGTTCTTC.

The rearrangement joins TRBV25-1 to TRBJ2-1; 7 nucleotides agree with TRBD1. The germline CDR1 and CDR2 sequences are MGHDK and SYGVNS. CDR3 length: 16 residues. Trimming at V came to 1 base and at J to 7 bases, leaving 10 bases not matched to a gene. As DNA, the CDR3 is TGTGCCAGCAGTGAATTGAGACAGGGTCTATTGAATGAGCAGTTCTTC. Residues: CASSELRQGLLNEQFF.

The CDR3 DNA is TGCGCCAGCAGCCAACCGGGACAGGGAACCTACGAGCAGTACTTC. Its translation: CASSQPGQGTYEQYF. The rearrangement joins TRBV4-3 to TRBJ2-7; TRBD1 aligns across 9 bases. The length of the CDR3 is 15 residues. J lost 2 bases, V lost 2 bases, and 4 bases had no gene match. Germline V gene sequence: CDR1 LGHNA, CDR2 YSLEER.

The rearrangement links TRBV6-5 to TRBJ1-1; maybe TRBD1 (5 bases). CDR1 and CDR2 (germline): MNHEY, SVGAGI. The CDR3 extends over 15 amino acids. V was cut by 2 bases and J by 1 base, with 11 bases left in between. The CDR3 DNA sequence: TGTGCCAGCAGTTACGGGGCCCAGGGGAACACTGAAGCTTTCTTT. It encodes CASSYGAQGNTEAFF.

This chain connects TRBV7-9 to TRBJ1-5; no reliable D call. With 7 bases removed from V and 2 bases from J, the gap between germline ends came to 6 bases. The length of the CDR3 is 12 residues. Germline CDR1 is SEHNR and CDR2 is FQNEAQ (reference sequence). The CDR3 DNA sequence: TGTGCCAGCACGGCGGGCAATCAGCCCCAGCATTTT. It translates to CASTAGNQPQHF.

V gene TRBV5-5 combines with J gene TRBJ1-4; perhaps TRBD1 as D (5 bases). CDR3 length equals 14 residues. V was clipped by 2 bases and J by 7 bases, with 12 bases between them. Per germline, CDR1 SGHKS and CDR2 YYEKEE (reference sequence). CDR3 sequence reads: CASSLGPRVEKLFF. Here the CDR3 DNA reads TGTGCCAGCAGCTTAGGTCCCAGGGTTGAAAAACTGTTTTTT.

A note on this clone: The germline gene is not matched at one end of the junction; a read error may be the cause. This chain connects TRBV12-3 or TRBV12-4 to TRBJ1-2, with a tentative D call TRBD1 (6 bases). This CDR3 has 13 residues. CDR3 DNA: TGTGCCAGCAATTTAGGACAGAACTATGGCTACACCTTC. Amino acids: CASNLGQNYGYTF.

The chain carries TRBV7-2 and TRBJ2-1; 12 bases agree with TRBD2. J was trimmed by 2 bases and V by 5 bases; bases with no gene match: 4. CDR3 length: 16 amino acids. Germline CDR1 SGHTA, CDR2 FQGNSA. In DNA form, the CDR3 reads TGTGCCAGCAGCACCCGGACTAGCGGGACCTACAATGAGCAGTTCTTC. It is translated as CASSTRTSGTYNEQFF.

The chain joins TRBV11-3 to TRBJ1-1, with D unresolved. There are 15 residues in the CDR3. V was pared by 2 bases and J by 1 base, with 11 bases between. Germline loops: CDR1 SGHNT, CDR2 YENEEA. The CDR3 reads CASSLNNRENTEAFF. The DNA of the CDR3 is TGTGCCAGCAGCTTAAATAACAGAGAGAACACTGAAGCTTTCTTT.

CDR3 region: CASRRGERNTEAFF. The CDR3 coding sequence is TGTGCCTCTCGCCGGGGGGAAAGGAACACTGAAGCTTTCTTT. The V and J genes are TRBV15 and TRBJ1-1, with D perhaps matching TRBD1 (5 bases). The germline V and J ends were trimmed by 11 bases and 1 base, with 17 bases remaining between them. This CDR3 region has 14 residues. In germline, CDR1 is LNHNV, CDR2 YYDKDF (reference sequence).

The chain uses TRBV7-2 and TRBJ2-5, with 9 bases fitting TRBD1. The junction had 17 bases not matched to a gene; V was cut back by 5 bases and J by 4 bases. The CDR3 sequence is 18 residues long. The germline V gene has CDR1 SGHTA and CDR2 FQGNSA. The CDR3 nucleotides read TGTGCCAGCAGCCTAAGCCGCCTGGACAGGGGTCGGGGAGAGACCCAGTACTTC. This gives the protein CASSLSRLDRGRGETQYF.

This clone was picked up one time. The J gene is TRBJ2-5, the V gene TRBV29-1, with D possibly TRBD2 on 6 matching bases. The CDR3 length is 12 residues. V gave up 4 bases and J gave up 1 base, with 7 bases separating them. The germline V gene encodes CDR1 SQVTM and CDR2 ANQGSEA. The CDR3 region has the DNA TGCAGCGTTGCGCGGGGCCAAGAGACCCAGTACTTC. Protein sequence: CSVARGQETQYF. Full variable domain (remainder filled in from reference TRBV29-1 and TRBJ2-5): SAVISQKPSRDICQRGTSLTIQCQVDSQVTMMFWYRQQPGQSLTLIATANQGSEATYESGFVIDKFPISRPNLTFSTLTVSNMSPEDSSIYLCSVARGQETQYFGPGTRLLVL.

This rearrangement joins TRBV30 to TRBJ1-1; D remains unclear. Per germline, CDR1 GTSNPN and CDR2 SVGIG (reference sequence). The CDR3 totals 14 residues. V was pared by 2 bases and J by 1 base, with 11 bases between. In DNA form, the CDR3 reads TGTGCCTGGAGTCCCCGGCGCGGGAACACTGAAGCTTTCTTT. Translated, it gives CAWSPRRGNTEAFF.

The chain combines TRBV7-9 with TRBJ2-5; TRBD1 agrees at 11 bases. The CDR3 has 15 amino acids. V lost 3 bases, J lost 3 bases, and 3 bases stayed unmatched. Germline lookup yields CDR1 SEHNR and CDR2 FQNEAQ (reference sequence). CDR3: CASSLGQGVEETQYF. In nucleotides, the CDR3 is TGTGCCAGCAGCTTGGGACAGGGGGTGGAAGAGACCCAGTACTTC.

The V gene is TRBV13, the J gene TRBJ2-7; D is unresolved. Trimming removed 2 bases at V and 0 bases at J, with 23 bases between. The CDR3 contains 19 residues. The germline CDR1 and CDR2 sequences are PRHDT and FYEKMQ (reference sequence). The CDR3 region is CASSLFRPRGRPSSYEQYF. The CDR3 nucleotides read TGTGCCAGCAGCTTATTTCGCCCACGCGGTCGTCCGAGCTCCTACGAGCAGTACTTC. The variable domain in full, with the rest retrieved from reference TRBV13 and TRBJ2-7, is AAGVIQSPRHLIKEKRETATLKCYPIPRHDTVYWYQQGPGQDPQFLISFYEKMQSDKGSIPDRFSAQQFSDYHSELNMSSLELGDSALYFCASSLFRPRGRPSSYEQYFGPGTRLTVT.

This chain uses TRBV25-1 with TRBJ1-4; 7 positions agree with TRBD1. V lost 3 bases, J lost 4 bases, and 5 bases stayed unmatched. Germline loops: CDR1 MGHDK, CDR2 SYGVNS. CDR3 length: 15 residues. CDR3 coding DNA: TGTGCCAGCAGTGAGCCCGGGACAGTTAATGAAAAACTGTTTTTT. Amino acid sequence: CASSEPGTVNEKLFF.

The CDR3 region has the DNA TGTGCCAGCAGCTTGGGGACAGGGACCTACGAGCAGTACTTC. This gives the protein CASSLGTGTYEQYF. V usage is TRBV5-4 and J usage is TRBJ2-7; 8 nucleotides agree with TRBD1. The junction had 1 base not matched to a gene; V was cut back by 0 bases and J by 2 bases. CDR1 is SGHNT and CDR2 is YYREEE in the germline V gene (reference sequence). The CDR3 extends over 14 amino acids.

The rearrangement joins TRBV11-3 to TRBJ2-1; the match to TRBD2 covers 8 bases. V was pared by 1 base and J by 6 bases, with 11 bases of the junction left unmatched. Germline lookup yields CDR1 SGHNT and CDR2 YENEEA. The CDR3 consists of 17 residues. The CDR3 loop reads CASSLGFGAGGRNEQFF. The CDR3 region has the DNA TGTGCCAGCAGCTTAGGGTTTGGGGCGGGAGGACGCAATGAGCAGTTCTTC.

The rearrangement joins TRBV7-9 to TRBJ1-3; no reliable D call. The CDR3 covers 13 residues. CDR1 SEHNR and CDR2 FQNEAQ come from the germline V gene (reference sequence). The V and J ends lost 1 base and 7 bases respectively, with 8 bases between them. Here the CDR3 DNA reads TGTGCCAGCAGCTTAGGAGGGTGGAACACCATATATTTT. Translation: CASSLGGWNTIYF.

The rearrangement joins TRBV18 to TRBJ1-4, with D perhaps TRBD1 (5 bases). V was clipped by 0 bases and J by 5 bases, with 13 bases between them. The CDR3 is 16 residues long. CDR1 KGHSH and CDR2 LQKENI come from the germline V gene. CDR3 protein: CASSPPFGAGNEKLFF. The DNA of the CDR3 is TGTGCCAGCTCACCACCTTTTGGCGCAGGGAATGAAAAACTGTTTTTT. Full variable domain (rest looked up from reference TRBV18 and TRBJ1-4): NAGVMQNPRHLVRRRGQEARLRCSPMKGHSHVYWYRQLPEEGLKFMVYLQKENIIDESGMPKERFSAEFPKEGPSILRIQQVVRGDSAAYFCASSPPFGAGNEKLFFGSGTQLSVL.

The rearrangement links TRBV7-2 to TRBJ2-3; D might be TRBD2 (6 bases). V lost 3 bases and J 6 bases, leaving 16 bases between the germline ends. Germline-derived CDR1 and CDR2 are SGHTA and FQGNSA. The CDR3 covers 15 residues. This CDR3 is CASSFGRRAPDTQYF. In DNA, the CDR3 is TGTGCCAGCAGCTTCGGCAGGAGGGCGCCTGATACGCAGTATTTT.

The chain couples TRBV7-2 to TRBJ2-1; 8 bases align to TRBD2. The germline gives CDR1 SGHTA, CDR2 FQGNSA. V was pared by 2 bases and J by 7 bases, with 7 bases of the junction left unmatched. This CDR3 has 15 residues. DNA of the CDR3: TGTGCCAGCAGCTTAAGTACGGGGGGGGCAAATGAGCAGTTCTTC. This translates into CASSLSTGGANEQFF.

V is TRBV5-4 and J is TRBJ2-1, with TRBD2 matching 9 bases. The CDR3 is 17 residues long. Unmatched junction bases numbered 15, after V lost 4 bases and J lost 7 bases. CDR1 and CDR2 (germline): SGHNT, YYREEE (reference sequence). This CDR3 is CASSHKLAGAAGNEQFF. The CDR3 DNA reads as TGTGCCAGCAGCCACAAGTTAGCGGGAGCAGCGGGGAATGAGCAGTTCTTC.

This clone appeared a single time. This chain links TRBV28 with TRBJ1-2; D is unresolved. V lost 1 base to trimming and J lost 5 bases, with 8 bases between them. This CDR3 comprises 13 residues. Germline V lookup: CDR1 MDHEN, CDR2 SYDVKM. This chain's CDR3 is CASSLFRKYGYTF. In nucleotides, the CDR3 is TGTGCCAGCAGTTTATTCAGAAAGTATGGCTACACCTTC.

V is TRBV18 and J is TRBJ1-4; D gene uncertain. V was cut by 4 bases and J by 5 bases, with 14 bases left in between. Germline CDR1 is KGHSH and CDR2 is LQKENI. The CDR3 consists of 15 residues. The CDR3 reads CASSRLGLTNEKLFF. CDR3 DNA: TGTGCCAGCTCACGGTTGGGCCTTACAAATGAAAAACTGTTTTTT.